The 27 T cell receptor beta chains in this list originate from one sample, sequenced in a study of tumor-infiltrating lymphocytes in localized non-small cell lung cancer. Sequencing used immunoSEQ multiplex PCR; TCRdb keeps in-frame clones, though not all of them. The sample has some 29,000 clones, approximately 83% seen once; the top ten hold roughly 1.9%. Sample: lung tumor tissue. These receptors were taken from a human donor with non-small cell lung cancer.

The chain joins TRBV19 to TRBJ1-5; 10 bases align to TRBD1. The V and J ends lost 7 bases and 9 bases, in that order; junction bases with no gene match: 3. Germline-derived CDR1 and CDR2 are LNHDA and SQIVND (reference sequence). There are 12 residues in the CDR3. The CDR3 loop is CASMGTGAPQHF. In DNA form, the CDR3 reads TGTGCCAGTATGGGGACAGGGGCGCCCCAGCATTTT.

With respect to this clone: The germline gene is not matched at one end of the junction; a read error may be the cause. The chain joins TRBV9 to TRBJ1-3, with no clear D. The CDR3 spans 14 residues. Germline CDR1 and CDR2: SGDLS and YYNGEE. CDR3 bases: TGTGCCAGCAGCGTAGGTCCCGGCCTTGAGGGTACGCATTTT. As protein: CASSVGPGLEGTHF.

The V call is TRBV14, the J call TRBJ2-7; no firm D call. Trimming removed 0 bases at V and 0 bases at J, with 15 bases between. Per the germline V gene, CDR1 is SGHDN and CDR2 is FVKESK. CDR3 length: 17 amino acids. CDR3: CASSQDGLSSSSYEQYF. The CDR3 bases are TGTGCCAGCAGCCAAGATGGGCTCAGCTCTAGCTCCTACGAGCAGTACTTC. Looking up the rest from reference TRBV14 and TRBJ2-7 gives the full variable domain: EAGVTQFPSHSVIEKGQTVTLRCDPISGHDNLYWYRRVMGKEIKFLLHFVKESKQDESGMPNNRFLAERTGGTYSTLKVQPAELEDSGVYFCASSQDGLSSSSYEQYFGPGTRLTVT.

The chain recombines TRBV4-2 with TRBJ2-5; TRBD2 matches at 11 bases. The ends lost 0 bases at V and 1 base at J; junction bases unmatched: 4. Germline V gives CDR1 LGHNA, CDR2 YNFKEQ. The CDR3 spans 17 residues. The CDR3 region is CASSQDSLAGGQETQYF. CDR3 DNA: TGTGCCAGCAGCCAAGATAGCCTAGCGGGGGGCCAAGAGACCCAGTACTTC.

This clone was detected only a few times. The V call is TRBV5-4, the J call TRBJ1-2; weak D call: TRBD1 (6 bases). Between the trimmed V and J ends, which lost 2 bases and 8 bases, there was a span of 19 bases. The CDR3 spans 15 residues. Germline V gene lookup returns CDR1 SGHNT and CDR2 YYREEE (reference sequence). In nucleotides, the CDR3 is TGTGCCAGCAGCTTATCCAGGGGTGCCGTAGTCGGCTACACCTTC. This translates into CASSLSRGAVVGYTF.

The V call is TRBV6-5, the J call TRBJ1-1; D gene unclear. From germline, CDR1 is MNHEY and CDR2 SVGAGI. Trimming left V 10 bases short and J 4 bases short, with 16 bases between. This CDR3 contains 13 residues. CDR3 nucleotides: TGTGCCACCCCCATCAACCAGGTCACTGAAGCTTTCTTT. Its protein product is CATPINQVTEAFF.

V is TRBV10-3 and J is TRBJ2-1, with 9 bases that match TRBD2. The CDR3 is 16 amino acids. V lost 0 bases and J lost 5; bases outside the gene matches: 5. In germline, CDR1 is ENHRY, CDR2 SYGVKD. In DNA, the CDR3 is TGTGCCATCAGTGAGTCCACGACTAGCGGAAACAATGAGCAGTTCTTC. This codes for CAISESTTSGNNEQFF.

The rearrangement joins TRBV4-3 to TRBJ2-7; possibly TRBD2 for D (6 bases). V lost 3 bases, J lost 0 bases, and 12 bases lay in between. The length of the CDR3 is 15 residues. Germline V CDR1 and CDR2: LGHNA, YSLEER. The CDR3 DNA reads as TGCGCCAGCAGCCAGGGGACTGCCAGCTCCTACGAGCAGTACTTC. Amino acid sequence: CASSQGTASSYEQYF.

In this sample, this clone turned up a few times. The chain couples TRBV4-2 to TRBJ1-6, with D perhaps TRBD1 (5 bases). Germline lookup yields CDR1 LGHNA and CDR2 YNFKEQ. This CDR3 is 18 amino acids long. V lost 0 bases, J lost 6 bases, and 18 bases lay in between. CDR3 bases: TGTGCCAGCAGCCAAGATCTTGGGAGGGACTTAGGTAATTCACCCCTCCACTTT. Translated: CASSQDLGRDLGNSPLHF.

J is TRBJ2-5 and V is TRBV10-3, with 10 bases fitting TRBD1. The germline gives CDR1 ENHRY, CDR2 SYGVKD. V lost 2 bases, J lost 5 bases, and 8 bases stayed unmatched. The CDR3 runs 16 residues. In DNA form, the CDR3 reads TGTGCCATCAGTGAGAGGTGGGACAGGGGTTCGGAGACCCAGTACTTC. The encoded protein is CAISERWDRGSETQYF.

The V gene is TRBV6-5, the J gene TRBJ1-4; 7 nucleotides match TRBD1. The CDR3 totals 16 residues. CDR1 and CDR2 (germline): MNHEY, SVGAGI. With 0 bases clipped from V and 7 bases from J, the junction kept 8 bases outside the gene matches. The CDR3 region has the DNA TGTGCCAGCAGTTACTCGAGGAGGGGGCGCTTTGAAAAACTGTTTTTT. Encoded protein: CASSYSRRGRFEKLFF.

The chain employs TRBV6-5 and TRBJ1-1; perhaps TRBD1 as D (6 bases). V was pared by 0 bases and J by 0 bases, with 11 bases between. Germline CDR1 reads MNHEY; CDR2 reads SVGAGI. CDR3 size: 16 residues. The CDR3: CASSYSWGLVNTEAFF. CDR3 in DNA: TGTGCCAGCAGTTACTCGTGGGGGCTGGTGAACACTGAAGCTTTCTTT.

By sample share, this clone is medium-sized. The rearrangement joins TRBV7-9 to TRBJ1-2; D is uncertain. From germline, CDR1 is SEHNR and CDR2 FQNEAQ (reference sequence). The CDR3 runs 14 residues. Between the trimmed V and J ends, which lost 4 bases and 2 bases, there was a span of 11 bases. The CDR3: CASSSRSGNYGYTF. In DNA, the CDR3 is TGTGCCAGCAGCTCCCGTTCGGGGAACTATGGCTACACCTTC.

This rearrangement joins TRBV29-1 to TRBJ1-1; 7 nucleotides match TRBD1. There are 15 residues in the CDR3. V shed 6 bases, J shed 1 base, and the junction held 11 bases outside the gene matches. Germline V gene sequence: CDR1 SQVTM, CDR2 ANQGSEA. CDR3 nucleotide sequence: TGCAGCGTGACAGGGTCCATCTACACGAACACTGAAGCTTTCTTT. Its protein is CSVTGSIYTNTEAFF.

The V call is TRBV2, the J call TRBJ2-6; D gene ambiguous. Trimming took 8 bases from V and 0 from J, leaving 20 bases between them. CDR3 length: 18 residues. CDR1 and CDR2 (germline): SNHLY, FYNNEI. The CDR3 reads CASGAGSRSTSGANVLTF. CDR3 DNA: TGTGCCAGCGGAGCCGGGTCCCGAAGCACCTCTGGGGCCAACGTCCTGACTTTC.

The chain couples TRBV2 to TRBJ1-5, with D perhaps TRBD1 (6 bases). V was shortened by 8 bases and J by 4 bases, with 18 bases between the two germline ends. The CDR3 runs to 15 residues. Germline CDR1 SNHLY, CDR2 FYNNEI. This chain's CDR3 is CASGTGTPGNQPQHF. The CDR3 region has the DNA TGTGCCAGCGGAACCGGGACACCCGGGAATCAGCCCCAGCATTTT.

The V call is TRBV6-5, the J call TRBJ2-2, with 7 bases matching TRBD2. The CDR3 loop spans 13 amino acids. CDR1 is MNHEY, CDR2 SVGAGI, per germline. Germline trimming cut 11 bases from V and 0 bases from J; bases unmatched to any gene: 3. The CDR3 protein is CAAGGTNTGELFF. The CDR3 DNA reads as TGTGCCGCCGGGGGGACGAACACCGGGGAGCTGTTTTTT.

The chain is built from TRBV28 and TRBJ1-6; D may be TRBD1 (5 bases). Between the trimmed V and J ends, which lost 6 bases and 2 bases, there was a span of 20 bases. Looked up from germline, CDR1 is MDHEN and CDR2 is SYDVKM. The CDR3 loop spans 18 amino acids. The CDR3 protein is CASSLSGGAPPYNSPLHF. The CDR3 DNA follows: TGTGCCAGCAGCCTGTCGGGAGGGGCGCCCCCCTATAATTCACCCCTCCACTTT.

V is TRBV28 and J is TRBJ2-3, with TRBD2 matching over 11 bases. CDR1 MDHEN and CDR2 SYDVKM come from the germline V gene. With V trimmed by 6 bases and J by 2 bases, 1 base remained unmatched. The CDR3 runs 14 residues. The CDR3 region has the DNA TGTGCCAGCAGGACTAGCGGGGACACAGATACGCAGTATTTT. Translation: CASRTSGDTDTQYF.

This chain's CDR3 is CASSLAGAGAASYEQYF. CDR3 DNA: TGCGCCAGCAGCTTGGCCGGGGCGGGGGCCGCATCCTACGAGCAGTACTTC. The chain employs TRBV5-1 and TRBJ2-7; tentatively, D is TRBD2 (7 bases). The V gene's germline CDR1 is SGHRS and CDR2 YFSETQ. The V end lost 0 bases, the J end lost 1 base, and 17 bases lay between the germline ends. The CDR3 has 17 residues.

This chain links TRBV15 with TRBJ2-1; the D gene is possibly TRBD1 (6 bases). The V gene's germline CDR1 is LNHNV and CDR2 YYDKDF (reference sequence). V gave up 5 bases and J gave up 4 bases, with 12 bases separating them. CDR3 length equals 14 residues. CDR3 residues: CATSRRDNYNEQFF. The CDR3, as DNA: TGTGCCACCAGCCGACGGGACAATTACAATGAGCAGTTCTTC.

This clone was seen only a few times. This rearrangement joins TRBV5-6 to TRBJ1-4; D remains unclear. The CDR3 sequence is 13 residues long. V was clipped by 1 base and J by 0 bases, with 1 base between them. CDR1 SGHDT and CDR2 YYEEEE come from the germline V gene. The CDR3 spells CASSLPTNEKLFF. The CDR3 DNA is TGTGCCAGCAGCTTGCCAACTAATGAAAAACTGTTTTTT.

CDR3 region: CASSQRVDRAAEAFF. CDR3 coding DNA: TGCGCCAGCAGCCAAAGGGTCGACAGGGCGGCTGAAGCTTTCTTT. The gene calls are TRBV4-3 and TRBJ1-1; 7 bases line up with TRBD1. V was clipped by 2 bases and J by 6 bases; unmatched bases: 9. The CDR3 is 15 residues long. The germline CDR1 and CDR2 sequences are LGHNA and YSLEER.

The V and J genes are TRBV5-1 and TRBJ1-3; tentative D call: TRBD1 (6 bases). Germline loops: CDR1 SGHRS, CDR2 YFSETQ. The ends were cut back, 8 bases at V and 2 bases at J, with 11 bases in the middle. The CDR3 runs to 13 residues. This chain's CDR3 is CASSDRPGNTIYF. In nucleotides, the CDR3 is TGCGCCAGTTCGGACAGACCTGGAAACACCATATATTTT.

This chain links TRBV4-1 with TRBJ2-7; D ambiguous. With 1 base removed from V and 7 bases from J, the gap between germline ends came to 17 bases. There are 15 residues in the CDR3. Germline assignment: CDR1 MGHRA and CDR2 YSYEKL. CDR3 loop: CASSQGNVAGGEQYF. Written as DNA, the CDR3 is TGCGCCAGCAGCCAAGGCAACGTGGCAGGTGGAGAGCAGTACTTC.

J is TRBJ2-5 and V is TRBV11-3; weak D call: TRBD2 (5 bases). Germline-derived CDR1 and CDR2 are SGHNT and YENEEA. The CDR3 length is 13 residues. Trimming took 5 bases from V and 1 from J, leaving 8 bases between them. The chain's CDR3 is CASSRGLQETQYF. The CDR3 DNA follows: TGTGCCAGCAGCCGCGGGCTCCAAGAGACCCAGTACTTC.

V is TRBV4-3 and J is TRBJ1-2; D gene uncertain. This CDR3 region has 14 residues. The germline V and J ends were trimmed by 4 bases and 3 bases, with 12 bases remaining between them. Germline V CDR1 and CDR2: LGHNA, YSLEER. This CDR3 is CASSRSGWDYGYTF. The CDR3 DNA reads as TGCGCCAGCAGCCGGTCGGGTTGGGACTATGGCTACACCTTC.